This T cell receptor beta chain was retrieved from a study of OX40 agonist ivuxolimab in advanced cancers. Notes on the research overall: Ivuxolimab was an agonistic, fully human IgG2 monoclonal antibody directed against OX40 (CD134), a costimulatory receptor. Intravenous ivuxolimab was administered to patients every 2 weeks at six dose levels: 0.01, 0.1, 0.3, 1.5, 3 and 10 mg/kg. Of the roughly 51 patients in dose escalation, some 19 had hepatocellular carcinoma, around 15 had melanoma, 9 had renal cell carcinoma and 9 had head and neck cancer. In the dose-escalation cohort, 75% to 85% of patients were male, and the mean age was 60 years with a range of roughly 20 to 85. Patients were allowed to have had prior anti-PD-1, anti-PD-L1 or anti-CTLA-4 therapy, and around two fifths of the dose-escalation patients had been treated with checkpoint inhibitors. Partial responses were achieved by three dose-escalation patients, of whom one had hepatocellular carcinoma and two had cutaneous melanoma. Peripheral TCRbeta sequencing was intended to test whether TCR sequence diversity was altered and clonal T-cell expansion was caused by ivuxolimab. The monotherapy dose-escalation portion (N of about 50 patients) of the phase I ivuxolimab trial is reported in the paper.

A note on this clone: It has no known antigen specificity. No quality values exist for individual bases; no much larger clone is one base distant.

CDR1 and CDR2 are read off the germline V gene as SNHLY and FYNNEI. Inclusive of the bounding cysteine and phenylalanine, the CDR3 is 15 residues long. Only the CDR3 DNA stays, 45 bases, in frame from base 1. Relative to germline, V is 3 bases shorter and J is 3 bases shorter, with 14 bases between their ends. Genomic DNA was isolated from the sorted cells so that the TCRbeta CDR3 region could be sequenced. The immunoSEQ Assay was used for sequencing of TCRbeta CDR3 regions. TCRdb limited this immuneACCESS table to in-frame rearrangements with V and J called. A share of clones is missing; checked studies link under half to unresolved V genes, and the rest is unexplained. Within this sample are 20,000 to 25,000 clones, with 70% to 90% of them counted one time only. Jointly, the top ten make up under 20% of the sample. The trial excluded patients who had a history of autoimmune disease or were on systemic immunosuppression. Peripheral blood for TCR sequencing was drawn from every dose cohort at baseline, at cycle 4 day 1 and at cycle 7 day 1. The samples were taken from a phase I, first-in-human, multicenter, open-label dose-escalation trial of ivuxolimab. Adults with locally advanced or metastatic melanoma, renal cell, hepatocellular, or head and neck squamous cell carcinoma were enrolled in the trial. CD4+ and CD8+ T cells were sorted separately from peripheral blood before TCR sequencing.

Study-wide conclusions, independent of this receptor: In partial responders in the 0.1-3.0 mg/kg groups, normalized peripheral clonal expansion was found to be among the lowest, especially among CD8+ T cells. After ivuxolimab, CD8+ T cells had more expanded clones than CD4+ T cells on average. Clonal expansion of both CD4+ and CD8+ blood T cells was observed from baseline to week 6 at doses 0.1 to 3.0 mg/kg. The antigen specificity of the peripheral T cells that underwent clonal expansion was not determined. Low levels of normalized T-cell clonal expansion were also shown by some nonresponding patients.

Recombination linked TRBV2 to TRBJ1-1, with the D gene uncertain. Sample: CD4+ or CD8+ T cells sorted from blood, taken in a trial of the OX40 agonist ivuxolimab. The TCR originated in an adult with an advanced solid tumor such as melanoma, head and neck, liver or kidney cancer. The nucleotide sequence reads TGTGCCAGCAGTGATAATGAGGGTATGGACACTGAAGCTTTCTTT. This is translated as CASSDNEGMDTEAFF.